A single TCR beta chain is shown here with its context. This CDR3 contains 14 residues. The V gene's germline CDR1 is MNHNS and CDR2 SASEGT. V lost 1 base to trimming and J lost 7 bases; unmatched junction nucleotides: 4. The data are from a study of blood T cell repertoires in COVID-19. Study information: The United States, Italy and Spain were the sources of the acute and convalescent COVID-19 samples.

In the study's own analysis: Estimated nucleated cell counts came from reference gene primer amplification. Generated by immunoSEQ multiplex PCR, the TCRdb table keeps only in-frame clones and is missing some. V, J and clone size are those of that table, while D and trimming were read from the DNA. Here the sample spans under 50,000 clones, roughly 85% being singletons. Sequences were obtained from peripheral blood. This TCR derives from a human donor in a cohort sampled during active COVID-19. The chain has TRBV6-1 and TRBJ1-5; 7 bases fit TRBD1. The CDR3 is CASSEGQGEQPQHF. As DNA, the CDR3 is TGTGCCAGCAGTGAAGGACAGGGCGAACAGCCCCAGCATTTT.